Sequencing of this TCR beta chain was carried out in a study of T cell clonality in common variable immunodeficiency. Some clones are missing from TCRdb's copy, which holds only in-frame ones; the method was immunoSEQ multiplex PCR. Listed for the sample are around 10,000 clones, none seen a single time. This clone was counted a few times. Its antigen remains unidentified. The CDR3 extends 3 residues past the end of the read, so its final part is completed from the germline J gene. Study-wide results and caveats: CVID subjects shared fewer TCRbeta clones than healthy controls did. Common variable immunodeficiency TCR beta sequences reportedly had fewer deletions and N-nucleotide insertions.

Diagnosis required reduced IgG, IgA and/or IgM with specific antibody deficiency. CVID subjects were 15 or so female and more than 25 male, aged roughly 8 to 64. CVID subjects had received replacement immunoglobulin for at least one year. Trimming pared 0 bases from V and 2 bases from J, leaving 14 bases between. This CDR3 has 17 amino acids. Germline lookup yields CDR1 LNHDA and CDR2 SQIVND (reference sequence). The sequence was obtained from a human donor with common variable immunodeficiency. This rearrangement joins TRBV19 to TRBJ2-1, with unresolved D. Sequenced input: peripheral blood mononuclear cells. This CDR3 reads CASSIEGFLTPYNEQFF. The sequenced CDR3 bases are TGTGCCAGTAGTATAGAGGGCTTCCTCACACCCTACAATGAG.